The 27 T cell receptor beta chains given below trace back to one sample, sequenced in a study of blood T cell repertoires in COVID-19. The method was immunoSEQ multiplex PCR; TCRdb's version includes in-frame clones alone and lacks a portion of them. The data show fewer than 400,000 clones, with over 75% seen just once and about 4.2% held by the top ten. Material for sequencing was PBMCs or T cells enriched from blood (not recorded which). All receptors derive from a man aged 25 to 40 who had recovered from COVID-19.

J is TRBJ1-1 and V is TRBV20-1; TRBD1 aligns across 8 bases. This CDR3 spans 11 amino acids. CDR1 and CDR2 (germline): DFQATT, SNEGSKA (reference sequence). The J segment lost 8 bases and the V segment lost 5 bases, leaving 4 bases of the junction unmatched. The CDR3 loop is CSAWTGYEAFF. In nucleotides, the CDR3 is TGCAGTGCTTGGACAGGGTACGAAGCTTTCTTT.

V usage is TRBV5-1 and J usage is TRBJ1-3; 9 nucleotides agree with TRBD1. Trimming cost V 3 bases and J 4 bases; bases outside gene matches: 8. Germline V gene lookup returns CDR1 SGHRS and CDR2 YFSETQ. CDR3 length: 16 residues. The CDR3 DNA sequence: TGCGCCAGCAGCTCCGGGACAGGGTCGGCCGGAAACACCATATATTTT. It yields the protein CASSSGTGSAGNTIYF.

The chain employs TRBV2 and TRBJ1-6; 7 positions agree with TRBD1. Germline assignment: CDR1 SNHLY and CDR2 FYNNEI. Unmatched junction bases numbered 9, after V lost 6 bases and J lost 13 bases. CDR3 size: 13 residues. CDR3 residues: CASSRDSFSPLHF. DNA for the CDR3: TGTGCCAGCAGCCGGGACAGCTTTTCCCCCCTCCACTTT.

This clone was seen a single time. The chain's CDR3 is CASRGQQETQYF. The CDR3 bases are TGTGCCAGCAGGGGACAGCAAGAGACCCAGTACTTC. The V gene is TRBV12-3 or TRBV12-4, the J gene TRBJ2-5; TRBD1 agrees at 7 bases. V shed 6 bases, J shed 2 bases, and the junction held 0 bases outside the gene matches. The CDR3 totals 12 residues.

The chain couples TRBV12-3 or TRBV12-4 to TRBJ1-1, with TRBD1 as a possible D gene (5 bases). The CDR3 spans 11 residues. V was pared by 2 bases and J by 8 bases, with 6 bases between. DNA for the CDR3: TGTGCCAGCAGTTTATCAGGGGAAGCTTTCTTT. The encoded protein is CASSLSGEAFF.

The rearrangement uses TRBV6-5 and TRBJ1-2; 10 bases align to TRBD1. The germline V gene encodes CDR1 MNHEY and CDR2 SVGAGI. The V segment lost 6 bases and the J segment 8 bases; nucleotides outside the gene matches: 3. The CDR3 loop spans 12 amino acids. CDR3 region: CASRTGGKGYTF. The DNA for the CDR3 is TGTGCCAGCAGGACAGGGGGCAAGGGCTACACCTTC.

V and J are TRBV2 and TRBJ2-7; 7 bases are shared with TRBD1. The CDR3 is made up of 14 amino acids. Trimming at V came to 2 bases and at J to 2 bases, leaving 3 bases not matched to a gene. CDR1 is SNHLY and CDR2 is FYNNEI in the germline V gene. The CDR3 spells CASSERTGAYEQYF. The CDR3 DNA sequence: TGTGCCAGCAGTGAAAGGACAGGAGCCTACGAGCAGTACTTC.

This chain links TRBV5-1 with TRBJ2-7; a possible D gene is TRBD1 (6 bases). The V gene's germline CDR1 is SGHRS and CDR2 YFSETQ. Trimming cost V 0 bases and J 5 bases, with 9 bases left between them. The CDR3 is made up of 13 amino acids. The CDR3 loop reads CASSLVSGDEQYF. The CDR3 region has the DNA TGCGCCAGCAGCTTGGTCTCAGGGGACGAGCAGTACTTC.

As for this clone: One end of the junction is discordant with germline, which a read error may explain. This chain's CDR3 is CASSLETGSGELFF. The CDR3 DNA follows: TGTGCCAGCAGCTTAGAAACAGGGTCCGGGGAACTGTTTTTT. The chain has TRBV7-6 and TRBJ2-2; D is perhaps TRBD1 (6 bases). The CDR3 has 14 amino acids. The germline CDR1 and CDR2 sequences are SGHVS and FNYEAQ.

Only one count was recorded for this clone. V gene TRBV27 combines with J gene TRBJ1-1; 10 bases line up with TRBD1. There are 15 residues in the CDR3. V lost 3 bases and J lost 5; bases outside the gene matches: 6. Germline V CDR1 and CDR2: MNHEY, SMNVEV (reference sequence). In nucleotides, the CDR3 is TGTGCCAGCAGTTTGGGACAGGGGACGGGGACTGAAGCTTTCTTT. This encodes CASSLGQGTGTEAFF.

This chain links TRBV4-1 with TRBJ2-7; D gene unclear. The CDR3 consists of 14 residues. Deletions cut 0 bases from V and 2 bases from J, with 8 bases between. Germline lookup yields CDR1 MGHRA and CDR2 YSYEKL. In DNA form, the CDR3 reads TGCGCCAGCAGCCAAGATACAGCTACCTACGAGCAGTACTTC. Protein product: CASSQDTATYEQYF.

This clone has a single count. The chain joins TRBV2 to TRBJ1-4; 9 nucleotides align to TRBD1. From germline, CDR1 is SNHLY and CDR2 FYNNEI. V shed 6 bases and J 6 bases; nucleotides not matched to a gene: 5. There are 14 residues in the CDR3. The CDR3 loop reads CASRTGQGDEKLFF. The CDR3 nucleotides are TGTGCCAGCAGGACGGGACAGGGCGATGAAAAACTGTTTTTT.

V and J are TRBV28 and TRBJ1-5; the match to TRBD1 covers 8 bases. The junction had 5 bases not matched to a gene; V was cut back by 4 bases and J by 3 bases. The germline CDR1 and CDR2 sequences are MDHEN and SYDVKM. CDR3 length equals 15 residues. The CDR3 nucleotides are TGTGCCAGCAGTTCGACAGGGGAGGCCAATCAGCCCCAGCATTTT. Residues: CASSSTGEANQPQHF.

The rearrangement uses TRBV10-3 and TRBJ1-2; TRBD1 might be the D (6 bases). The V end was cut by 0 bases, the J end by 8 bases, with 16 bases between. Germline loops: CDR1 ENHRY, CDR2 SYGVKD. The length of the CDR3 is 15 residues. The CDR3, as DNA: TGTGCCATCAGTGAGTCCGCAGGGGATCGGAAAGGCTACACCTTC. As protein: CAISESAGDRKGYTF.

The chain links TRBV12-3 or TRBV12-4 to TRBJ1-2, with a possible D match to TRBD1 (5 bases). The CDR3 totals 13 residues. With 7 bases removed from V and 8 bases from J, the gap between germline ends came to 17 bases. The chain's CDR3 is CASTPGGGIGYTF. The CDR3 DNA sequence: TGTGCCAGCACCCCCGGGGGAGGGATAGGCTACACCTTC.

The chain couples TRBV5-1 to TRBJ1-1; TRBD1 might be the D (6 bases). The CDR3 is 13 amino acids. Trimming left V 9 bases short and J 6 bases short, with 18 bases between. Germline V gene data show CDR1 as SGHRS and CDR2 as YFSETQ. CDR3 sequence: CAMGTSGVPEAFF. CDR3 DNA sequence: TGCGCCATGGGGACCTCAGGGGTACCTGAAGCTTTCTTT.

The chain has TRBV5-4 and TRBJ2-1; 9 nucleotides agree with TRBD2. With 0 bases clipped from V and 4 bases from J, the junction kept 8 bases outside the gene matches. CDR1 SGHNT and CDR2 YYREEE come from the germline V gene (reference sequence). The CDR3 extends over 17 amino acids. CDR3 DNA: TGTGCCAGCAGCTTGGTATTGTCGACTAGCGGTTACAATGAGCAGTTCTTC. It is translated as CASSLVLSTSGYNEQFF.

The rearrangement uses TRBV21-1 and TRBJ2-5; the table gives TRBD2 as D, unverified against the DNA. TRBV21-1 is given as a pseudogene. The CDR3 totals 11 residues. CDR3 amino acids: CATLSQETQYF. The CDR3, as DNA: TGTGCCACCTTATCCCAAGAGACCCAGTACTTC.

The J gene is TRBJ1-2, the V gene TRBV6-4; D unresolved. Germline CDR1 MRHNA, CDR2 SNTAGT. The CDR3 extends over 15 amino acids. The V and J ends lost 0 bases and 2 bases respectively, with 10 bases between them. Here the CDR3 reads CASSDSYGGNYGYTF. The CDR3 bases are TGTGCCAGCAGTGACTCATATGGCGGAAACTATGGCTACACCTTC.

This chain links TRBV5-1 with TRBJ1-5; the D is unclear. CDR1 is SGHRS and CDR2 is YFSETQ in the germline V gene. Trimming removed 0 bases at V and 7 bases at J, with 8 bases between. The CDR3 covers 13 residues. CDR3 residues: CASSLGGGQPQHF. The DNA for the CDR3 is TGCGCCAGCAGCTTGGGGGGAGGGCAGCCCCAGCATTTT.

The chain employs TRBV2 and TRBJ1-2; 8 bases match TRBD1. The CDR3 contains 14 residues. V shed 0 bases and J 6 bases; nucleotides not matched to a gene: 3. The germline V gene has CDR1 SNHLY and CDR2 FYNNEI. CDR3 in DNA: TGTGCCAGCAGTGAAGCCCAGGGGGCCCATGGCTACACCTTC. Translated, it gives CASSEAQGAHGYTF. Full variable domain (rest looked up from reference TRBV2 and TRBJ1-2): EPEVTQTPSHQVTQMGQEVILRCVPISNHLYFYWYRQILGQKVEFLVSFYNNEISEKSEIFDDQFSVERPDGSNFTLKIRSTKLEDSAMYFCASSEAQGAHGYTFGSGTRLTVV.

The chain has TRBV6-4 and TRBJ1-4; D call uncertain. The CDR3 runs to 14 residues. Germline-derived CDR1 and CDR2 are MRHNA and SNTAGT. V dropped 6 bases and J dropped 3 bases, with 11 bases sitting between them. The CDR3 region is CASSLFSSNEKLFF. The CDR3 nucleotides read TGTGCCAGCAGCCTCTTTTCTTCTAATGAAAAACTGTTTTTT.

The chain couples TRBV25-1 to TRBJ1-2; TRBD1 is a possible D gene (5 bases). The CDR3 runs 14 residues. CDR1 is MGHDK and CDR2 is SYGVNS in the germline V gene. Between the trimmed V and J ends, which lost 7 bases and 6 bases, there was a span of 18 bases. The CDR3 coding sequence is TGTGCCAGCACAAAAGGGGAGGGTAGGCATGGCTACACCTTC. Amino acids: CASTKGEGRHGYTF.

The chain combines TRBV7-9 with TRBJ1-2; no reliable D call. V was trimmed by 1 base and J by 4 bases, leaving 10 bases between them. The length of the CDR3 is 14 residues. Germline loops: CDR1 SEHNR, CDR2 FQNEAQ (reference sequence). CDR3: CASSLVAGFYGYTF. CDR3 in DNA: TGTGCCAGCAGCTTAGTCGCCGGTTTCTATGGCTACACCTTC. The full variable domain, completed using reference TRBV7-9 and TRBJ1-2, is DTGVSQNPRHKITKRGQNVTFRCDPISEHNRLYWYRQTLGQGPEFLTYFQNEAQLEKSRLLSDRFSAERPKGSFSTLEIQRTEQGDSAMYLCASSLVAGFYGYTFGSGTRLTVV.

In this sample, this clone turned up once. The CDR3 nucleotides read TGTGCCAGCAGCCTCTTTGGAGGCTACGAGCAGTACTTC. It codes for CASSLFGGYEQYF. The chain uses TRBV11-2 and TRBJ2-7; D is perhaps TRBD2 (5 bases). V lost 5 bases, J lost 3 bases, and 11 bases lay in between. CDR1 is SGHAT and CDR2 is FQNNGV in the germline V gene. The CDR3 sequence is 13 residues long.

J is TRBJ2-2 and V is TRBV7-8; 9 bases match TRBD1. The CDR3 contains 16 residues. Germline V gives CDR1 SGHVS, CDR2 FQNEAQ. V lost 6 bases, J lost 3 bases, and 8 bases stayed unmatched. CDR3 sequence: CASRTTGGVYTGELFF. CDR3 nucleotide sequence: TGTGCCAGCAGGACAACAGGGGGCGTGTACACCGGGGAGCTGTTTTTT.

The chain employs TRBV2 and TRBJ1-5, with D possibly matching TRBD1 (5 bases). This CDR3 contains 18 residues. The germline gives CDR1 SNHLY, CDR2 FYNNEI. V lost 7 bases and J 2 bases, leaving 24 bases between the germline ends. DNA of the CDR3: TGTGCCAGCATTCAAGGCCTAGGTGCAGGGAAGGGCAATCAGCCCCAGCATTTT. Translation: CASIQGLGAGKGNQPQHF.